The next 7 T cell receptor beta chains were all read from a single sample in a study of blood T cell repertoires in COVID-19 (dated by TCRdb to 2020 to 2022). The library relied on the immunoSEQ multiplex PCR assay. Held by TCRdb, this immuneACCESS table contains in-frame sequences only and omits some clones. Under half of the omission traces to an unresolved V gene where checked; the cause of the rest is unknown. This sample has tens of thousands of clones in its table, and 80% of those were observed once. The top ten clones comprise roughly a fifth of the sample. The sample taken for sequencing was peripheral blood. The receptor source for this set is an elderly woman with acute or convalescent COVID-19.

J is TRBJ2-7 and V is TRBV24-1, with no clear D. Germline assignment: CDR1 KGHDR and CDR2 SFDVKD. V was clipped by 4 bases and J by 2 bases, with 8 bases between them. The CDR3 totals 13 residues. The CDR3 nucleotides are TGTGCCACCAGTGACCCTATAACCTACGAGCAGTACTTC. Protein sequence: CATSDPITYEQYF.

The chain links TRBV18 to TRBJ1-1; D might be TRBD1 (5 bases). Germline CDR1 KGHSH, CDR2 LQKENI. The CDR3 consists of 15 residues. The V end was cut by 3 bases, the J end by 1 base, with 12 bases between. CDR3 protein: CASSPHGGWNTEAFF. Here the CDR3 DNA reads TGTGCCAGCTCACCCCACGGGGGGTGGAACACTGAAGCTTTCTTT.

The CDR3 nucleotides are TGTGCCAGCAGCCCCAGTCTGGGGAGTGGGACAGATACGCAGTATTTT. Protein: CASSPSLGSGTDTQYF. This chain uses TRBV11-3 with TRBJ2-3, with D perhaps TRBD2 (5 bases). Germline V CDR1 and CDR2: SGHNT, YENEEA. V was cut by 5 bases and J by 3 bases, with 18 bases left in between. The CDR3 runs to 16 residues.

The genes are TRBV30 and TRBJ2-7, with 8 bases that match TRBD1. V lost 3 bases to trimming and J lost 4 bases; unmatched junction nucleotides: 11. The CDR3 is 15 amino acids. From germline, CDR1 is GTSNPN and CDR2 SVGIG (reference sequence). The CDR3 sequence: CAWSSRDRSLYEQYF. For the CDR3, the DNA is TGTGCCTGGAGCAGCCGGGACAGGAGCTTGTACGAGCAGTACTTC.

V usage is TRBV7-9 and J usage is TRBJ1-4; TRBD1 matches at 7 bases. Germline V lookup: CDR1 SEHNR, CDR2 FQNEAQ (reference sequence). The CDR3 runs to 12 residues. Germline trimming cut 5 bases from V and 8 bases from J; bases unmatched to any gene: 2. Written as DNA, the CDR3 is TGTGCCAGCAGCCCACAGGGGGAAAAACTGTTTTTT. It codes for CASSPQGEKLFF.

This clone was seen only once. The rearrangement links TRBV5-1 to TRBJ2-3; 11 nucleotides align to TRBD2. Germline CDR1 is SGHRS and CDR2 is YFSETQ. V was pared by 4 bases and J by 0 bases, with 4 bases of the junction left unmatched. This CDR3 has 16 residues. Written as DNA, the CDR3 is TGCGCCAGCAGCCTCCGGACTAGCGGGAGCACAGATACGCAGTATTTT. The encoded protein is CASSLRTSGSTDTQYF.

V gene TRBV5-1 combines with J gene TRBJ2-6, with TRBD2 as a possible D gene (5 bases). The CDR3 length is 17 residues. CDR1 is SGHRS and CDR2 is YFSETQ in the germline V gene. V lost 0 bases and J 4 bases, leaving 14 bases between the germline ends. The chain's CDR3 is CASSLELSGFGANVLTF. The DNA of the CDR3 is TGCGCCAGCAGCTTGGAGTTATCGGGATTCGGGGCCAACGTCCTGACTTTC.